A selection of T cell receptor beta chains follows, all from one sample in a study of blood T cell repertoires in COVID-19. Some clones are missing from TCRdb's copy, which holds only in-frame ones; the method was immunoSEQ multiplex PCR. The table lists more than 85,000 clones, roughly 80% of them singletons. The sample comprised peripheral blood. These receptors were collected from a human donor in a cohort sampled during active or convalescent COVID-19. CDR3s include the opening cysteine and the closing phenylalanine or tryptophan. The D gene is left open where the match is weak. Expanded clones are given a class, and other clones once, few, many or no size at all.

d_gene	j_gene	v_gene	abundance	CDR3aa	CDR3nt
TRBD1	TRBJ2-7	TRBV9	.	CASSGGPGGYYEQYF	TGTGCCAGCAGCGGGGGCCCAGGGGGCTATTACGAGCAGTACTTC
TRBD1	TRBJ1-5	TRBV28	.	CASRLWQGDERNQPQHF	TGTGCCAGCAGGCTATGGCAGGGGGATGAGCGCAATCAGCCCCAGCATTTT
.	TRBJ1-1	TRBV18	.	CASSPQGQDEAFF	TGTGCCAGCTCACCACAGGGGCAGGATGAAGCTTTCTTT
.	TRBJ2-7	TRBV7-9	.	CASSLVGGSYEQYF	TGTGCCAGCAGCTTAGTAGGGGGATCCTACGAGCAGTACTTC
.	TRBJ1-5	TRBV6-2/TRBV6-3	.	CASSYSAALSNQPQHF	TGTGCCAGCAGTTACTCGGCGGCCCTTAGCAATCAGCCCCAGCATTTT
.	TRBJ1-1	TRBV28	.	CASSFPGGMIEAFF	TGTGCCAGCAGTTTCCCTGGGGGGATGATTGAAGCTTTCTTT
TRBD1	TRBJ2-1	TRBV6-5	once	CASSYTGTDNEQFF	TGTGCCAGCAGTTACACCGGGACAGACAATGAGCAGTTCTTC
TRBD1	TRBJ2-1	TRBV25-1	.	CASSEYVQGPREQFF	TGTGCCAGCAGTGAATATGTACAGGGGCCGCGCGAGCAGTTCTTC
.	TRBJ2-7	TRBV5-1	.	CASSSSGTSYEQYF	TGCGCCAGCAGCTCGTCCGGGACTTCCTACGAGCAGTACTTC
TRBD2	TRBJ2-3	TRBV28	.	CASRLPGTSGRASTDTQYF	TGTGCCAGCAGGCTACCCGGGACTAGCGGGAGAGCTAGCACAGATACGCAGTATTTT
.	TRBJ2-2	TRBV12-5	.	CASGLVNSIANTGELFF	TGTGCTAGTGGTTTGGTAAACAGTATCGCGAACACCGGGGAGCTGTTTTTT
.	TRBJ1-3	TRBV19	.	CASSIVSGSGNTIYF	TGTGCCAGTAGTATAGTCTCGGGCTCTGGAAACACCATATATTTT
.	TRBJ2-7	TRBV6-5	.	CASSWTVGYEQYF	TGTGCCAGCAGCTGGACAGTTGGTTACGAGCAGTACTTC
.	TRBJ2-7	TRBV21-1	.	CASSKMEGASSYEQYF	TGTGCCAGCAGCAAAATGGAGGGGGCGAGTTCCTACGAGCAGTACTTC
.	TRBJ2-4	TRBV28	.	CASSLWSVGVAPHSSYIQYF	TGTGCCAGCAGTTTATGGAGTGTGGGTGTAGCCCCCCATTCATCGTACATTCAGTACTTC
.	TRBJ1-1	TRBV7-2	.	CASSPLYAESAEAFF	TGTGCCAGCAGCCCCCTCTACGCCGAGTCCGCTGAAGCTTTCTTT
TRBD1	TRBJ1-2	TRBV9	.	CASSATGTEYGYTF	TGTGCCAGCAGCGCAACCGGGACAGAGTATGGCTACACCTTC
TRBD1	TRBJ1-1	TRBV28	.	CASRTGRMNTEAFF	TGTGCCAGCAGGACAGGGAGGATGAACACTGAAGCTTTCTTT
TRBD2	TRBJ2-2	TRBV6-6	once	CASTGLAGALELFF	TGTGCCAGCACCGGACTAGCTGGGGCCTTGGAGCTGTTTTTT
.	TRBJ1-2	TRBV12-3/TRBV12-4	.	CASSLPGYGYTF	TGTGCCAGCAGTTTACCGGGTTATGGCTACACCTTC
TRBD2	TRBJ2-1	TRBV9	.	CASSVGSGSLYEQFF	TGTGCCAGCAGCGTAGGTAGCGGGAGTTTGTATGAGCAGTTCTTC
TRBD2	TRBJ2-5	TRBV30	.	CAWTYGTSEETQYF	TGTGCCTGGACCTACGGGACTAGCGAGGAGACCCAGTACTTC
TRBD2	TRBJ2-7	TRBV13	.	CASRWRGASHAYEQYF	TGTGCCAGCAGATGGCGGGGGGCAAGTCACGCCTACGAGCAGTACTTC
TRBD1	TRBJ2-5	TRBV18	once	CASSPRLRTGSQETQYF	TGTGCCAGCTCACCGCGCCTCCGGACAGGGTCTCAAGAGACCCAGTACTTC
.	TRBJ2-1	TRBV29-1	few	CSVAPLVGSGEQFF	TGCAGCGTTGCTCCCTTAGTGGGAAGCGGTGAGCAGTTCTTC